One and the same sample provided the 4 T cell receptor beta chains below, sequenced in a study of chemoradiotherapy in HPV16-positive cancers (dated by TCRdb to the early 2020s). The library was made by the immunoSEQ multiplex PCR assay. TCRdb re-hosts the immuneACCESS table, in-frame sequences only. Its copies lack some clones; in the studies checked, an unresolved V gene accounts for under half of them, and the cause for the rest is not known. Across this sample there are 8,500 to 14,000 clones, with roughly nine tenths seen only once. The top ten constitute under 2% of the sample. The sample was blood, taken from a patient who underwent chemoradiotherapy. These receptors were collected from a human donor with HPV-associated anogenital cancer.

This chain joins TRBV18 and TRBJ1-3; no definite D call. The CDR3 covers 15 residues. The germline V gene encodes CDR1 KGHSH and CDR2 LQKENI. Trimming took 5 bases from V and 2 from J, leaving 13 bases between them. CDR3 nucleotide sequence: TGTGCCAGCTCAAGGACGGGGAACCCTGGAAACACCATATATTTT. Its protein product is CASSRTGNPGNTIYF.

The chain employs TRBV25-1 and TRBJ2-3; TRBD2 is a possible D gene (7 bases). Between the trimmed V and J ends, which lost 3 bases and 3 bases, there was a span of 13 bases. The germline CDR1 and CDR2 sequences are MGHDK and SYGVNS. CDR3 length: 15 residues. The CDR3 DNA is TGTGCCAGCAGTGAGGGGGGGGCAAGTACAGATACGCAGTATTTT. It specifies CASSEGGASTDTQYF. Based on the CDR3 plus reference TRBV25-1 and TRBJ2-3, the full variable domain is EADIYQTPRYLVIGTGKKITLECSQTMGHDKMYWYQQDPGMELHLIHYSYGVNSTEKGDLSSESTVSRIRTEHFPLTLESARPSHTSQYLCASSEGGASTDTQYFGPGTRLTVL.

J is TRBJ1-3 and V is TRBV7-2, with D unclear. CDR1 and CDR2 (germline): SGHTA, FQGNSA. The V end lost 5 bases, the J end lost 2 bases, and 19 bases lay between the germline ends. The CDR3 has 17 amino acids. The CDR3 nucleotides read TGTGCCAGCAGCGCCACCCGGGCACAGAGGGCTGGAAACACCATATATTTT. As protein: CASSATRAQRAGNTIYF.

This chain uses TRBV7-8 with TRBJ1-3, with D uncertain. Between the trimmed V and J ends, which lost 5 bases and 3 bases, there was a span of 14 bases. The CDR3 runs 15 residues. The germline CDR1 and CDR2 sequences are SGHVS and FQNEAQ. CDR3 loop: CASSTSGSIGNTIYF. Written as DNA, the CDR3 is TGTGCCAGCAGCACCTCCGGATCAATTGGAAACACCATATATTTT.